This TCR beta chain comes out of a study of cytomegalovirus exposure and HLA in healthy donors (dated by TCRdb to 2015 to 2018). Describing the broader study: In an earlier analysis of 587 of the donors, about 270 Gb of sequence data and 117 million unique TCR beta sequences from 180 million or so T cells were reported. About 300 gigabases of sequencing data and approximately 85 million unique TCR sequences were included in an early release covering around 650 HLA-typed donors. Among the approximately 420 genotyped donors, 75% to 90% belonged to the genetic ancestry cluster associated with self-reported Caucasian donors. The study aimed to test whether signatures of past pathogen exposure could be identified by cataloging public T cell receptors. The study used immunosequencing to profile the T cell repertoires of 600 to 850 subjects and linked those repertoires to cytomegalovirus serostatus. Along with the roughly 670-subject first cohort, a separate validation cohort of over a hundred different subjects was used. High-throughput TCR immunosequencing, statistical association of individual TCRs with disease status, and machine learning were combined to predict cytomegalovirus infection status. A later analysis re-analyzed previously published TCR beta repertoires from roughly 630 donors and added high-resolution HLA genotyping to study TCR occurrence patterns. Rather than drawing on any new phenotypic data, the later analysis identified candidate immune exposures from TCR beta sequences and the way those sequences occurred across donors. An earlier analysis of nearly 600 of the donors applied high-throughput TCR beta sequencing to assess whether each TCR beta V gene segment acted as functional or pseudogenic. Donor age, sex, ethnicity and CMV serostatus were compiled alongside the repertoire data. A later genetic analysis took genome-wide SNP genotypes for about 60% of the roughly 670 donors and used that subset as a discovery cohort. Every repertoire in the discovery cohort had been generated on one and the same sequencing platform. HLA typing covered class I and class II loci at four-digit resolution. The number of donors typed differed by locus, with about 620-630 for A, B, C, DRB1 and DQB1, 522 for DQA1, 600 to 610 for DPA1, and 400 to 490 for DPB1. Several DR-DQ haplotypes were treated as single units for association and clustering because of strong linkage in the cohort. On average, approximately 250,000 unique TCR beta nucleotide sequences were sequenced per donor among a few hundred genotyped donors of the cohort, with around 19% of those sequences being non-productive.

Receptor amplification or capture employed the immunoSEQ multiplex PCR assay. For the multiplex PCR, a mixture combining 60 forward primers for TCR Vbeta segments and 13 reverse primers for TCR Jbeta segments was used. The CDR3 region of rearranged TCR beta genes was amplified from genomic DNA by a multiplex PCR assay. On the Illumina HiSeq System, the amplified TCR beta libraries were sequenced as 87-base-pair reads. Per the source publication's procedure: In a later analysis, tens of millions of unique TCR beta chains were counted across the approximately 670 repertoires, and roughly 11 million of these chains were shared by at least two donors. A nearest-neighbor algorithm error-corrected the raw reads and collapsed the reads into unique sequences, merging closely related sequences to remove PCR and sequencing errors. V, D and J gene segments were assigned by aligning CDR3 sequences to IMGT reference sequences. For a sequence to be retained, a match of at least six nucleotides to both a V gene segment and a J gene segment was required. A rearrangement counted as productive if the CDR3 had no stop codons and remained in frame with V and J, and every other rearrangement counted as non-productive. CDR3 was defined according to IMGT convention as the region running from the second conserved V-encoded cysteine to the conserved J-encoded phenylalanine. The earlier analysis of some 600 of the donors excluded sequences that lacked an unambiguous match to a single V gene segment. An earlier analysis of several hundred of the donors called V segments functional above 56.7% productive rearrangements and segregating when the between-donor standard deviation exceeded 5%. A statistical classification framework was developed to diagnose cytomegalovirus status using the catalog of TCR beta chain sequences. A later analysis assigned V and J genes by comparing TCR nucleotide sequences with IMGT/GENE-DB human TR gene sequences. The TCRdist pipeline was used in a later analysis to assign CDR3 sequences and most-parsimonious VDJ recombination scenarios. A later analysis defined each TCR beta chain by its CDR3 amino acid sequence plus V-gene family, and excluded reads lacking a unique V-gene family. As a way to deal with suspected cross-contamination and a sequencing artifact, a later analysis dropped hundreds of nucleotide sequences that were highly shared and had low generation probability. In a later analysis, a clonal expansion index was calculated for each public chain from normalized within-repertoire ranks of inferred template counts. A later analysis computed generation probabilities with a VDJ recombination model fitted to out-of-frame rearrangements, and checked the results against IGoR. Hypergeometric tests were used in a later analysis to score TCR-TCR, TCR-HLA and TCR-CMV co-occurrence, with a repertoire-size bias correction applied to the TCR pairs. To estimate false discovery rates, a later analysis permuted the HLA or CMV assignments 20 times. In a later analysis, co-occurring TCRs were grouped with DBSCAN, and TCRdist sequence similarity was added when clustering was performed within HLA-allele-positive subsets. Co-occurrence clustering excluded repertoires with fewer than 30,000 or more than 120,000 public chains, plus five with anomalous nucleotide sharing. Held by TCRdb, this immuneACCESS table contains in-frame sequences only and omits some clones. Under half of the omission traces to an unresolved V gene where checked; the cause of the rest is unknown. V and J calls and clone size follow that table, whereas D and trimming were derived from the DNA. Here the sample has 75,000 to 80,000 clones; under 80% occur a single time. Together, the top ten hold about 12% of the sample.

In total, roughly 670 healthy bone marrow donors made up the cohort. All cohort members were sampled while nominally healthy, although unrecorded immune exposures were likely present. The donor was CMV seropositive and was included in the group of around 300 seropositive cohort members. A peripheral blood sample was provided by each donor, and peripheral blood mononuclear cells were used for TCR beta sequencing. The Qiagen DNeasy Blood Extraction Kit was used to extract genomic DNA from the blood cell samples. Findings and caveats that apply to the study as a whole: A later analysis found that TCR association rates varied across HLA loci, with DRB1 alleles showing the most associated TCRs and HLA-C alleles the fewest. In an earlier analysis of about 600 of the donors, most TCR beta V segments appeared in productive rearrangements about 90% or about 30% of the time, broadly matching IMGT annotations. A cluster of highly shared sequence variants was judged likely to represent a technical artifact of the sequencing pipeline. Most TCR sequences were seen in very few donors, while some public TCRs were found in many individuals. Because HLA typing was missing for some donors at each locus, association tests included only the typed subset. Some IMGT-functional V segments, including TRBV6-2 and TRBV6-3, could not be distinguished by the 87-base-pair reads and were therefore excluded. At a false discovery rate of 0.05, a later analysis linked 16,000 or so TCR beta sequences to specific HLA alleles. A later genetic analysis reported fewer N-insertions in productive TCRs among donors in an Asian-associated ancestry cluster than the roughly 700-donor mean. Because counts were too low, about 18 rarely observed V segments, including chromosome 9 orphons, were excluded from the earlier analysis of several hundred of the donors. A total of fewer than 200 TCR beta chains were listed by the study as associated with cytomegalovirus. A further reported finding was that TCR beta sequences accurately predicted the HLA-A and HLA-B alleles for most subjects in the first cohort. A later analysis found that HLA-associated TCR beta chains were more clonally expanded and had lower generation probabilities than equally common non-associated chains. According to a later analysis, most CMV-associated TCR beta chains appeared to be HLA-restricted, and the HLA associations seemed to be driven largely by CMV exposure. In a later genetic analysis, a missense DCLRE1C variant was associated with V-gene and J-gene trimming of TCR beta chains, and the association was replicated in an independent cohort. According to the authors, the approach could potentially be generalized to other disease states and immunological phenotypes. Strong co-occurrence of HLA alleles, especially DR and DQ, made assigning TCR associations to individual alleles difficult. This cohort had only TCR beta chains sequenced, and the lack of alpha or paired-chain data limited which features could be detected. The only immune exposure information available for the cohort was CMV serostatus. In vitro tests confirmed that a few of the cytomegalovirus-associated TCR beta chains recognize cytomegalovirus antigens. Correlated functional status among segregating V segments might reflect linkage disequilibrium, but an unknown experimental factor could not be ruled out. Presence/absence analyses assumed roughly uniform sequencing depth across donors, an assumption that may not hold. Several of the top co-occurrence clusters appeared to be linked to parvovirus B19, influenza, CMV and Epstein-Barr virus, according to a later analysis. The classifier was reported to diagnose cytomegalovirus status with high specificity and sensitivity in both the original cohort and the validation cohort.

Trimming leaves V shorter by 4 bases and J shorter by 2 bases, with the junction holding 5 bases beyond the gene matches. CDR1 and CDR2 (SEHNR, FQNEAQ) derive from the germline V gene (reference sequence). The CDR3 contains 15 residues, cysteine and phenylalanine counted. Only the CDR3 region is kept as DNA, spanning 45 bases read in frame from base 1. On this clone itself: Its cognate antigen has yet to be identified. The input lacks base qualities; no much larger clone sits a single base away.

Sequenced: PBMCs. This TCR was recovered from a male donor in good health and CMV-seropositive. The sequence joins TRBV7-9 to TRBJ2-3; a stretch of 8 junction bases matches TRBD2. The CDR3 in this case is CASSSGGGYTDTQYF. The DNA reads TGTGCCAGCAGCTCCGGGGGGGGATACACAGATACGCAGTATTTT.